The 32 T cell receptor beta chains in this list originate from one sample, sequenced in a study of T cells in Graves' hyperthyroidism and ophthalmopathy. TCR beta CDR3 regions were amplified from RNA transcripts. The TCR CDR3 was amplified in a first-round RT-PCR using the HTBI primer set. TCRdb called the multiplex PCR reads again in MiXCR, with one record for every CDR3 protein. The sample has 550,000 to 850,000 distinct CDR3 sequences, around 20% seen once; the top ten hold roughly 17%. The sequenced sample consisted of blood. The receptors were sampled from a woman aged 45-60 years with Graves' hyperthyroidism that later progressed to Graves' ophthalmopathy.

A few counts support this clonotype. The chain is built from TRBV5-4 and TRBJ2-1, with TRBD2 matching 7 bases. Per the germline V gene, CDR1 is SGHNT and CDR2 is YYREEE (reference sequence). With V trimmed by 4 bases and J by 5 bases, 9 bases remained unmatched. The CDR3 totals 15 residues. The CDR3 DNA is TGTGCCAGCAGCACTGGACTAGTGGGGGACAATGAGCAGTTCTTC. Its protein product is CASSTGLVGDNEQFF.

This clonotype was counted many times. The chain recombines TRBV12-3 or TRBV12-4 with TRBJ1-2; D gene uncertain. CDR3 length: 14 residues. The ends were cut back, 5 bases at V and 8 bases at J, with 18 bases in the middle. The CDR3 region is CASSLLAGSPGYTF. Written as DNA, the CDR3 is TGTGCCAGCAGTCTTCTGGCGGGATCGCCCGGCTACACCTTC.

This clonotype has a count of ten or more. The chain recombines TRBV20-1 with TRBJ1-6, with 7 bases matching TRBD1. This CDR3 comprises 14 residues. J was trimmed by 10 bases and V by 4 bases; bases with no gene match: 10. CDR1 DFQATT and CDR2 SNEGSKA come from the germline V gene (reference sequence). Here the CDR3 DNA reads TGCAGTGCTAATTCGGGACAGATCAGCTCACCCCTCCACTTT. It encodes CSANSGQISSPLHF.

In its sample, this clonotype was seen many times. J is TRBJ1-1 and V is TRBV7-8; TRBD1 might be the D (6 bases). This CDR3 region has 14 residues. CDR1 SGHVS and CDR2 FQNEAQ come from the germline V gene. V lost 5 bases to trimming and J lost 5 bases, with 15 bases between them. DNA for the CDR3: TGTGCCAGCAGCCCAGGGGCTAGCGGAACTGAAGCTTTCTTT. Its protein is CASSPGASGTEAFF.

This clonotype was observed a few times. CDR3 nucleotide sequence: TGCGCCAGCAGCTCCAGGACAGCATCCAATGAGCAGTTCTTC. Amino acids: CASSSRTASNEQFF. The chain joins TRBV5-1 to TRBJ2-1; D is perhaps TRBD1 (6 bases). The ends were cut back, 3 bases at V and 6 bases at J, with 13 bases in the middle. Per the germline V gene, CDR1 is SGHRS and CDR2 is YFSETQ. The CDR3 length is 14 residues.

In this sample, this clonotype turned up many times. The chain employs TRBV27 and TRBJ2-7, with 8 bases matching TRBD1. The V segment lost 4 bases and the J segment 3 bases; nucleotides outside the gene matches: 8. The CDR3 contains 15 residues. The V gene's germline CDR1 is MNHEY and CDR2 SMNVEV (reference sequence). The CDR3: CASSSPRDRSYEQYF. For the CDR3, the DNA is TGTGCCAGCAGTTCCCCCCGGGACAGGAGCTACGAGCAGTACTTC.

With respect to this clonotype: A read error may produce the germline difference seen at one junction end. The CDR3 coding sequence is TGTGCCAGCAGCTTAGGGAGAGGACGCACAGATACGCAGAATTTT. Its protein is CASSLGRGRTDTQNF. The gene calls are TRBV7-2 and TRBJ2-3; D is unclear. Germline CDR1 reads SGHTA; CDR2 reads FQGNSA. CDR3 length equals 15 residues.

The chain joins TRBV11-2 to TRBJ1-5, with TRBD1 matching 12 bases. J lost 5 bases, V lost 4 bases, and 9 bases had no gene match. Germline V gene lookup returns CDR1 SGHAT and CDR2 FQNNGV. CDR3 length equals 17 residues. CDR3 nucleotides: TGTGCCAGCAGCTCGGACCCGGGACAGGGGGCTCATCAGCCCCAGCATTTT. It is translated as CASSSDPGQGAHQPQHF. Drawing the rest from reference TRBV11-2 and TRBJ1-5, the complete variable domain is EAGVAQSPRYKIIEKRQSVAFWCNPISGHATLYWYQQILGQGPKLLIQFQNNGVVDDSQLPKDRFSAERLKGVDSTLKIQPAKLEDSAVYLCASSSDPGQGAHQPQHFGDGTRLSIL.

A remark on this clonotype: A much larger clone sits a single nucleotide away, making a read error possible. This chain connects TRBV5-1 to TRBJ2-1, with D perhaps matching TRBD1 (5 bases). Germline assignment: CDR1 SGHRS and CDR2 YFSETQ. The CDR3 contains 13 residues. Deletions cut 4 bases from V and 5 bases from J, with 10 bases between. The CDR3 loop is CASSRQPHNEQFF. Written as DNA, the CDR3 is TGCGCCAGCAGCAGACAGCCCCACAATGAGCAGTTCTTC.

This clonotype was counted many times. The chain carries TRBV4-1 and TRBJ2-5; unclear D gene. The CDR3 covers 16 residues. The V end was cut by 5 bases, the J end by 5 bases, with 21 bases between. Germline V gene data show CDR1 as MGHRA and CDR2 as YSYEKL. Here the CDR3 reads CASSGREVPVGETQYF. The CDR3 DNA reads TGCGCCAGCAGCGGTCGAGAGGTCCCCGTTGGGGAGACCCAGTACTTC.

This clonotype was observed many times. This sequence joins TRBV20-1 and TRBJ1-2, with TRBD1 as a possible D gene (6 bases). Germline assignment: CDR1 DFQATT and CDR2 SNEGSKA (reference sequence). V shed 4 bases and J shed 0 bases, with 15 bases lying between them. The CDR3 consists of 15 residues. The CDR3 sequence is CSATSGAVANYGYTF. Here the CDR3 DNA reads TGCAGTGCTACGTCGGGGGCGGTAGCTAACTATGGCTACACCTTC.

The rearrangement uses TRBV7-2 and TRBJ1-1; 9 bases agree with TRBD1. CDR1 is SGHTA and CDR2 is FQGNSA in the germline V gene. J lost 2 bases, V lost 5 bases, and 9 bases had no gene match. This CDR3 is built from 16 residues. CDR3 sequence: CASSQEQGAANTEAFF. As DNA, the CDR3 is TGTGCCAGCAGCCAAGAACAGGGGGCAGCCAACACTGAAGCTTTCTTT. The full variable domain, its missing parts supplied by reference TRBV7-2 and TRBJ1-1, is GAGVSQSPSNKVTEKGKDVELRCDPISGHTALYWYRQSLGQGLEFLIYFQGNSAPDKSGLPSDRFSAERTGGSVSTLTIQRTQQEDSAVYLCASSQEQGAANTEAFFGQGTRLTVV.

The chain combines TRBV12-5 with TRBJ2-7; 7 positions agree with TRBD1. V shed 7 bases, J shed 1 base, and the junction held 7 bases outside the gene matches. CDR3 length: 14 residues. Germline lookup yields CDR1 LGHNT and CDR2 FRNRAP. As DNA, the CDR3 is TGTGCTAGTGCCCGGGACAGTCCTTCCTACGAGCAGTACTTC. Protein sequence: CASARDSPSYEQYF.

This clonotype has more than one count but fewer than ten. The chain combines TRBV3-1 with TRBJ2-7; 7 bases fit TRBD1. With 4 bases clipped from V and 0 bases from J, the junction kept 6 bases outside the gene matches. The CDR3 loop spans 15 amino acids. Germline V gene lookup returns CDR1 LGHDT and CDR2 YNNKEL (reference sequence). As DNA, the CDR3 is TGTGCCAGCAGCCGAGACAGGGCGGGCTCCTACGAGCAGTACTTC. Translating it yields CASSRDRAGSYEQYF.

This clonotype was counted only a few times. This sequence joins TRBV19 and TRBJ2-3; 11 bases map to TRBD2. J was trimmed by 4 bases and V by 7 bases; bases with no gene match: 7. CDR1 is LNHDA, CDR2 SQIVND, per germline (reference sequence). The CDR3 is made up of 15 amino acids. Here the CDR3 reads CASTPSGGSADTQYF. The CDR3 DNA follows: TGTGCCAGTACCCCTAGCGGGGGGAGTGCAGATACGCAGTATTTT.

The CDR3 reads CASSWSYTEAFF. CDR3 nucleotides: TGTGCCAGTAGTTGGAGTTACACTGAAGCTTTCTTT. V is TRBV19 and J is TRBJ1-1; D is uncertain. V gave up 5 bases and J gave up 3 bases, with 7 bases separating them. The CDR3 runs 12 residues. Germline V gene sequence: CDR1 LNHDA, CDR2 SQIVND (reference sequence).

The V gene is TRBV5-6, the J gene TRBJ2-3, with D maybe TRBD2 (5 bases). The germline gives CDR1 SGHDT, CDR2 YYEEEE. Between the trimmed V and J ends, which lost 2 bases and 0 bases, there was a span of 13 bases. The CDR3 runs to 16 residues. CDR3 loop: CASSLLGAHSTDTQYF. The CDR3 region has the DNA TGTGCCAGCAGCTTATTGGGAGCCCATAGCACAGATACGCAGTATTTT.

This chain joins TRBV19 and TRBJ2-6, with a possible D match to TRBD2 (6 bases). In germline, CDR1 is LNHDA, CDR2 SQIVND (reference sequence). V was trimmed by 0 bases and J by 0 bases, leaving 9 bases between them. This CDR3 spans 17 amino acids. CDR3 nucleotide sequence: TGTGCCAGTAGTATAGATGGAGCGGGCTCTGGGGCCAACGTCCTGACTTTC. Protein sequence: CASSIDGAGSGANVLTF.

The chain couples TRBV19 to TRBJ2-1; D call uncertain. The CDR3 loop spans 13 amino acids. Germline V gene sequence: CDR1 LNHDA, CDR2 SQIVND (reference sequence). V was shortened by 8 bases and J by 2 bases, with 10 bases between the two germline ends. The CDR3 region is CASRTLTYNEQFF. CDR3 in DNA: TGTGCCAGTCGAACTCTGACCTACAATGAGCAGTTCTTC.

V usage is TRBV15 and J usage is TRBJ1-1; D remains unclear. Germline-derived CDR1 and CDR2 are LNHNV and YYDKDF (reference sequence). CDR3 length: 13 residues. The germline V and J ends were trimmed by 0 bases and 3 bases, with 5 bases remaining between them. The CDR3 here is CATSREPDTEAFF. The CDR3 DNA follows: TGTGCCACCAGCAGAGAACCGGACACTGAAGCTTTCTTT.

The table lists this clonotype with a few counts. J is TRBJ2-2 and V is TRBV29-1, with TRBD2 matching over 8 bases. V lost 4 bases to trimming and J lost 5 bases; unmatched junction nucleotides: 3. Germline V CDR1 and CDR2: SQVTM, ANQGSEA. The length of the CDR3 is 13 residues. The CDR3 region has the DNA TGCAGCGTTGTAACGGGGGGGACCGGGGAGCTGTTTTTT. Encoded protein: CSVVTGGTGELFF.

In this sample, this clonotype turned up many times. The CDR3 bases are TGTGCCAGCAGTGAAATAGGAGTCAATCAGCCCCAGCATTTT. Residues: CASSEIGVNQPQHF. V is TRBV2 and J is TRBJ1-5; D not resolved. V was clipped by 2 bases and J by 3 bases, with 8 bases between them. The CDR3 runs 14 residues. CDR1 SNHLY and CDR2 FYNNEI come from the germline V gene.

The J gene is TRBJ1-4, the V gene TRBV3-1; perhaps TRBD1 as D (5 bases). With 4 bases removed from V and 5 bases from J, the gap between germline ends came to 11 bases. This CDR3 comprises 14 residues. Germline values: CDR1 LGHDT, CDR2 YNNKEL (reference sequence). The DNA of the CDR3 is TGTGCCAGCAGCCGGGGACTGATGAATGAAAAACTGTTTTTT. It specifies CASSRGLMNEKLFF.

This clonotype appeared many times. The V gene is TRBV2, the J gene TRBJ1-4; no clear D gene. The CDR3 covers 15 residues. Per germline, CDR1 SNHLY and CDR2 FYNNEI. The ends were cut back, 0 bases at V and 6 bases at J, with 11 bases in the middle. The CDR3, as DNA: TGTGCCAGCAGTGAAGCGGGAGGCAGCGATGAAAAACTGTTTTTT. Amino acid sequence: CASSEAGGSDEKLFF.

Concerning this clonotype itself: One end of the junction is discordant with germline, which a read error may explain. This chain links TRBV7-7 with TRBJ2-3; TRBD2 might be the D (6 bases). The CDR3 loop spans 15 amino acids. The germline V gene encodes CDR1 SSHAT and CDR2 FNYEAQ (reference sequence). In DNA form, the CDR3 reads TGTGCTAGCAGCTTAGTGGCCGGAGGGGAAGATACGCAGTATTTT. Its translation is CASSLVAGGEDTQYF.

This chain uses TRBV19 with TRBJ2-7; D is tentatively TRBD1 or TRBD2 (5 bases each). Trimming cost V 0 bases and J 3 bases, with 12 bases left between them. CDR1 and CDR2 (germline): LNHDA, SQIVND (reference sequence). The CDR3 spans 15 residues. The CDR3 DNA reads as TGTGCCAGTAGTATAGACGACAGAGACTACTACGAGCAGTACTTC. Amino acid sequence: CASSIDDRDYYEQYF.

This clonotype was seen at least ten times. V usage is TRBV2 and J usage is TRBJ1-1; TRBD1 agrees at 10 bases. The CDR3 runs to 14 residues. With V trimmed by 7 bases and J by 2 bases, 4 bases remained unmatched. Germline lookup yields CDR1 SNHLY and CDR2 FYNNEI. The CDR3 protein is CASNRQGANTEAFF. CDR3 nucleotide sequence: TGTGCCAGCAACAGACAGGGGGCTAACACTGAAGCTTTCTTT.

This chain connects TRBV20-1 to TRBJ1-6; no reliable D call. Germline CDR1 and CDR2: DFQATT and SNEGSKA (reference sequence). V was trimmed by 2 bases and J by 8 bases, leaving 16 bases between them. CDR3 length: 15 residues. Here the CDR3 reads CSARPALNEDSPLHF. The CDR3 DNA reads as TGCAGTGCTAGACCGGCCCTCAATGAGGATTCACCCCTCCACTTT.

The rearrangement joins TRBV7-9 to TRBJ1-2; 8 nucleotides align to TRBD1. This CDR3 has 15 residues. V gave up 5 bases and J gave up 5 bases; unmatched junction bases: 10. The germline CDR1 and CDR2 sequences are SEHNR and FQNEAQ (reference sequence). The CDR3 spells CASSDWQGALYGYTF. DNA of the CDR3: TGTGCCAGCAGCGACTGGCAGGGGGCTTTGTATGGCTACACCTTC.

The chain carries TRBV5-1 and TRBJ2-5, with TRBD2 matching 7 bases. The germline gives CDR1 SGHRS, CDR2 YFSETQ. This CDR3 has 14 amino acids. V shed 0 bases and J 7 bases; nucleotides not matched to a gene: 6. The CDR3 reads CASSLDTSAGTQYF. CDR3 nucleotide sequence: TGCGCCAGCAGCTTGGATACTAGCGCTGGGACCCAGTACTTC.

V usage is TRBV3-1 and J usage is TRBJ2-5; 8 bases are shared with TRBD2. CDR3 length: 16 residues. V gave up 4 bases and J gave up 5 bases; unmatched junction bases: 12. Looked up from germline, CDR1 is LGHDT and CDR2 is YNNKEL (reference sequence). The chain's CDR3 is CASSPGLAGPLETQYF. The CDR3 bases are TGTGCCAGCAGCCCCGGGCTAGCGGGCCCCCTGGAGACCCAGTACTTC.

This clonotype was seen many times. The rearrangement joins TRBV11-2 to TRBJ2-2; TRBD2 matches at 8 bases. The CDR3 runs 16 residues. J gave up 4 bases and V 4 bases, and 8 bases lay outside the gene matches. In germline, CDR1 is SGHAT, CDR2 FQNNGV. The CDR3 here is CASSSGTRWGTGELFF. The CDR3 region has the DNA TGTGCCAGCAGCTCGGGGACTAGGTGGGGCACCGGGGAGCTGTTTTTT.